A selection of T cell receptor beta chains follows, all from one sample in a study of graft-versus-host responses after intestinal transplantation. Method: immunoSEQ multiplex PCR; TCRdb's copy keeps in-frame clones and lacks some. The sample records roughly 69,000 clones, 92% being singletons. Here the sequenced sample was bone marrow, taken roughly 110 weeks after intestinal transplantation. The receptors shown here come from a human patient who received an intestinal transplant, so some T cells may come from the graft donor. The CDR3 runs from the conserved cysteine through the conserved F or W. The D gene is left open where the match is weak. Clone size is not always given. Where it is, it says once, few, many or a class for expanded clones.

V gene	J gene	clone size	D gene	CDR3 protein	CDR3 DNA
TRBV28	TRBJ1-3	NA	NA	CASSSEDTSGNTIYF	TGTGCCAGCAGCTCCGAGGACACCTCTGGAAACACCATATATTTT
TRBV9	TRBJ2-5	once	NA	CASSARDSQETQYF	TGTGCCAGCAGCGCACGGGACTCACAAGAGACCCAGTACTTC
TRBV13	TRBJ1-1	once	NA	CASSKEIRKTEAFF	TGTGCCAGCAGCAAAGAGATCAGAAAGACTGAAGCTTTCTTT
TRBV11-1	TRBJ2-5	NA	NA	CASSFGPPTMGETQYF	TGTGCCAGCAGCTTTGGTCCCCCTACGATGGGAGAGACCCAGTACTTC
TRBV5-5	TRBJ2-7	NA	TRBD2	CASSAGLAGVPVGEQYF	TGTGCCAGCAGCGCGGGACTAGCGGGAGTGCCGGTGGGGGAGCAGTACTTC
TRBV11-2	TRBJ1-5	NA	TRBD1	CASSLVWGQANQPQHF	TGTGCCAGCAGCTTAGTTTGGGGACAGGCCAATCAGCCCCAGCATTTT
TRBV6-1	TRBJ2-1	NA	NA	CASSADFSLYNEQFF	TGTGCCAGCAGTGCGGACTTTAGCCTTTACAATGAGCAGTTCTTC
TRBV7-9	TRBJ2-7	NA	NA	CASSLIGGTQPYEQYF	TGTGCCAGCAGCTTAATAGGGGGGACACAACCCTACGAGCAGTACTTC
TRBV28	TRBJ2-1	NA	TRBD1	CASSSRDRLFYNEQFF	TGTGCCAGCAGTTCCCGGGACAGACTGTTCTACAATGAGCAGTTCTTC
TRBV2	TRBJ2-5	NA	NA	CASLGGAVEETQYF	TGTGCCAGCTTGGGGGGCGCGGTAGAAGAGACCCAGTACTTC
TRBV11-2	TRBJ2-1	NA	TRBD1	CASSFWDRSKSGQFF	TGTGCCAGCAGCTTCTGGGACAGGTCCAAATCGGGGCAGTTCTTC
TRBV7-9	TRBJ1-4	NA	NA	CASSLAEGKGRQKLFF	TGTGCCAGCAGCTTAGCGGAAGGGAAGGGAAGGCAAAAACTGTTTTTT
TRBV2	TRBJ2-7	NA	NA	CASSPGGDQYF	TGTGCCAGCAGTCCTGGGGGCGATCAGTACTTC
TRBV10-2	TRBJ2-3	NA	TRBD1	CASSDGRTGAQYF	TGCGCCAGCAGTGATGGAAGGACAGGGGCGCAGTATTTT
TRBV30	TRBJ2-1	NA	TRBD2	CAWSVRAGFNHEQFF	TGTGCCTGGAGTGTGCGAGCGGGATTTAACCATGAGCAGTTCTTC
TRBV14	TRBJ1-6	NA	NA	CASSQDRRWSSYNSPLHF	TGTGCCAGCAGCCAAGATAGGCGGTGGAGCTCCTATAATTCACCCCTCCACTTT
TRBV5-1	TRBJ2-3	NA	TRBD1	CASSWGQGWADTQYF	TGCGCCAGCAGCTGGGGACAGGGGTGGGCAGATACGCAGTATTTT
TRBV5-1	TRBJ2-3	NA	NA	CASSRPPGRADTQYF	TGCGCCAGCAGCCGGCCCCCAGGGCGGGCAGATACGCAGTATTTT
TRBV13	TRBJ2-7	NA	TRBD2	CASSLVLAGAYEQYF	TGTGCCAGCAGCTTAGTCCTAGCGGGGGCCTACGAGCAGTACTTC
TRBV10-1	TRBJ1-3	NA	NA	CASSGQGSLSGNTIYF	TGCGCCAGCAGCGGGCAGGGGTCATTATCTGGAAACACCATATATTTT
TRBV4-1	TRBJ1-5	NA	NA	CASSQEVWVSNQPQHF	TGCGCCAGCAGCCAAGAGGTCTGGGTCAGCAATCAGCCCCAGCATTTT
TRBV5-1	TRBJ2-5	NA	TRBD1	CASSERDSLQETQYF	TGCGCCAGCAGCGAACGGGACAGCCTTCAAGAGACCCAGTACTTC
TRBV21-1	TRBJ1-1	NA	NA	CASSARDRVNTEAFF	TGTGCCAGCAGCGCTCGGGACAGGGTGAACACTGAAGCTTTCTTT
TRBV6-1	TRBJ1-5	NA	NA	CASSGPAYSNQPQHF	TGTGCCAGCAGTGGGCCAGCATATAGCAATCAGCCCCAGCATTTT
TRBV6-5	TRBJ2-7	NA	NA	CASSPGTGGSEQYF	TGTGCCAGCAGTCCCGGGACCGGAGGGAGCGAGCAGTACTTC